This entry is about one T cell receptor beta chain. These data originate in a study of T cell repertoires in ileal Crohn's disease. Study information: From the surgical specimen's inflamed ileum, biopsies were taken as M0.

TCRdb's table, derived via immunoSEQ multiplex PCR, lists solely in-frame clones and lacks some. The sample contains roughly 6,600 clones, about 83% of which appear only once. Time point denoted: inflamed ileum from the surgical specimen. The sample consisted of ileal tissue. The TCR was taken from an adult with Crohn's disease.

This CDR3 reads CASSSPQGSGYTF. The CDR3 nucleotides read TGTGCCAGCAGCTCCCCACAGGGTAGCGGCTACACCTTC. The chain uses TRBV11-3 and TRBJ1-2, with a tentative D call TRBD1 (6 bases). The CDR3 covers 13 residues. Germline V gene data show CDR1 as SGHNT and CDR2 as YENEEA. V was clipped by 4 bases and J by 8 bases, with 14 bases between them. Full variable domain (missing parts from reference TRBV11-3 and TRBJ1-2): EAGVVQSPRYKIIEKKQPVAFWCNPISGHNTLYWYLQNLGQGPELLIRYENEEAVDDSQLPKDRFSAERLKGVDSTLKIQPAELGDSAVYLCASSSPQGSGYTFGSGTRLTVV.